Below are 30 T cell receptor beta chains sequenced from a single sample in a study of control samples from healthy donors and cancer patients. Sequencing was performed with immunoSEQ multiplex PCR; in TCRdb, only in-frame clones are kept and a portion is missing. Here the sample spans 250,000 to 300,000 clones, approximately 80% being singletons. Sequences were obtained from PBMCs. Source of these receptors: a woman aged 60-70 years with lung cancer.

V usage is TRBV5-4 and J usage is TRBJ2-5; D may be TRBD2 (5 bases). The CDR3 contains 14 residues. V was trimmed by 2 bases and J by 2 bases, leaving 10 bases between them. Germline V gene sequence: CDR1 SGHNT, CDR2 YYREEE (reference sequence). The CDR3 sequence: CASSFPAEQETQYF. The CDR3 DNA reads as TGTGCCAGCAGCTTTCCAGCGGAACAAGAGACCCAGTACTTC.

The chain links TRBV2 to TRBJ1-2; 10 nucleotides line up with TRBD1. The CDR3 is 14 residues long. Unmatched junction bases numbered 12, after V lost 11 bases and J lost 6 bases. The germline CDR1 and CDR2 sequences are SNHLY and FYNNEI. CDR3 sequence (DNA): TGTGCCGGGACGACAGGGGGCGCTCGGAATGGCTACACCTTC. Amino acids: CAGTTGGARNGYTF.

This clone came up a few times. The chain combines TRBV5-1 with TRBJ2-1, with D possibly called TRBD1 or TRBD2 (5 bases each). This CDR3 is built from 14 residues. CDR1 is SGHRS and CDR2 is YFSETQ in the germline V gene. V lost 0 bases and J lost 4, with 8 bases in between. The CDR3 sequence: CASSLGDGYNEQFF. The CDR3, as DNA: TGCGCCAGCAGCTTGGGGGACGGATACAATGAGCAGTTCTTC.

The sample holds a few counts of this clone. The chain links TRBV27 to TRBJ2-2; no reliable D call. CDR3 size: 13 residues. Per germline, CDR1 MNHEY and CDR2 SMNVEV (reference sequence). The V and J ends lost 3 bases and 0 bases respectively, with 2 bases between them. The CDR3 coding sequence is TGTGCCAGCAGTTTGGCGAACACCGGGGAGCTGTTTTTT. Encoded protein: CASSLANTGELFF.

This chain uses TRBV5-6 with TRBJ2-5, with unresolved D. Germline values: CDR1 SGHDT, CDR2 YYEEEE. The CDR3 sequence is 13 residues long. The ends were cut back, 0 bases at V and 2 bases at J, with 5 bases in the middle. CDR3 sequence reads: CASSLDRQETQYF. The DNA of the CDR3 is TGTGCCAGCAGCTTGGACCGACAAGAGACCCAGTACTTC. The variable domain in full, with the rest retrieved from reference TRBV5-6 and TRBJ2-5, is DAGVTQSPTHLIKTRGQQVTLRCSPKSGHDTVSWYQQALGQGPQFIFQYYEEEERQRGNFPDRFSGHQFPNYSSELNVNALLLGDSALYLCASSLDRQETQYFGPGTRLLVL.

The gene calls are TRBV5-1 and TRBJ2-5; D gene ambiguous. With 1 base removed from V and 5 bases from J, the gap between germline ends came to 9 bases. The CDR3 runs to 13 residues. Germline-derived CDR1 and CDR2 are SGHRS and YFSETQ. CDR3 loop: CASSLNWWETQYF. CDR3 bases: TGCGCCAGCAGCTTGAATTGGTGGGAGACCCAGTACTTC.

The V call is TRBV11-2, the J call TRBJ2-3; the match to TRBD2 covers 10 bases. After removal of 4 bases from V and 0 bases from J, the junction contained 10 bases not matched to a gene. The CDR3 is made up of 18 amino acids. In germline, CDR1 is SGHAT, CDR2 FQNNGV. CDR3 in amino acids: CASSSSSGSPSSTDTQYF. For the CDR3, the DNA is TGTGCCAGCAGCTCCTCTAGCGGGAGTCCCTCTAGCACAGATACGCAGTATTTT.

This clone was observed a single time. Written as DNA, the CDR3 is TGTGCCAGCAGTTCATTCCCGGGACAGGGGGGCATCTACGAGCAGTACTTC. Translation gives CASSSFPGQGGIYEQYF. The chain joins TRBV28 to TRBJ2-7; the match to TRBD1 covers 11 bases. The V gene's germline CDR1 is MDHEN and CDR2 SYDVKM. This CDR3 is built from 17 residues. Unmatched junction bases numbered 11, after V lost 4 bases and J lost 3 bases.

The chain recombines TRBV3-1 (or the pseudogene TRBV3-2) with TRBJ2-7; D not resolved. This CDR3 has 14 amino acids. With 1 base removed from V and 3 bases from J, the gap between germline ends came to 10 bases. In germline, CDR1 is LGHDT, CDR2 YNNKEL (reference sequence). In DNA, the CDR3 is TGTGCCAGCAGCCAAGGTAACACCGACTACGAGCAGTACTTC. This translates into CASSQGNTDYEQYF.

The chain employs TRBV2 and TRBJ1-4; TRBD1 aligns across 9 bases. In germline, CDR1 is SNHLY, CDR2 FYNNEI. The CDR3 totals 14 residues. After removal of 6 bases from V and 7 bases from J, the junction contained 6 bases not matched to a gene. The CDR3 loop is CASSTGTGTEKLFF. The CDR3 region has the DNA TGTGCCAGCAGCACCGGGACAGGGACTGAAAAACTGTTTTTT. Drawing the rest from reference TRBV2 and TRBJ1-4, the complete variable domain is EPEVTQTPSHQVTQMGQEVILRCVPISNHLYFYWYRQILGQKVEFLVSFYNNEISEKSEIFDDQFSVERPDGSNFTLKIRSTKLEDSAMYFCASSTGTGTEKLFFGSGTQLSVL.

The chain carries TRBV19 and TRBJ2-7, with D unclear. V lost 5 bases to trimming and J lost 4 bases, with 9 bases between them. This CDR3 contains 12 residues. Germline CDR1 LNHDA, CDR2 SQIVND (reference sequence). CDR3 in DNA: TGTGCCAGTAGTGCTAGGGATTACGAGCAGTACTTC. This codes for CASSARDYEQYF. Full variable domain (rest looked up from reference TRBV19 and TRBJ2-7): DGGITQSPKYLFRKEGQNVTLSCEQNLNHDAMYWYRQDPGQGLRLIYYSQIVNDFQKGDIAEGYSVSREKKESFPLTVTSAQKNPTAFYLCASSARDYEQYFGPGTRLTVT.

The chain employs TRBV11-2 and TRBJ2-3, with 14 positions matching TRBD2. Germline V gene data show CDR1 as SGHAT and CDR2 as FQNNGV. Trimming cost V 4 bases and J 5 bases; bases outside gene matches: 2. The CDR3 runs to 15 residues. The CDR3 spells CASSSGLAGGDTQYF. CDR3 DNA: TGTGCCAGCAGCTCCGGACTAGCGGGAGGAGATACGCAGTATTTT.

This clone showed up just a few times. V gene TRBV18 combines with J gene TRBJ2-2; no firm D call. Germline CDR1 and CDR2: KGHSH and LQKENI. The CDR3 is 12 amino acids. Trimming took off 2 bases at V and 5 bases at J, with 3 bases between the two ends. The CDR3 DNA sequence: TGTGCCAGCTCACCAACGACCGGGGAGCTGTTTTTT. Translating it yields CASSPTTGELFF.

The chain joins TRBV11-2 to TRBJ2-7; perhaps TRBD1 as D (6 bases). This CDR3 has 13 amino acids. V shed 6 bases and J shed 1 base, with 10 bases lying between them. The germline CDR1 and CDR2 sequences are SGHAT and FQNNGV. CDR3 nucleotides: TGTGCCAGCAGTAACACAGGGTCCTACGAGCAGTACTTC. As protein: CASSNTGSYEQYF.

The chain recombines TRBV4-1 with TRBJ2-2; TRBD2 agrees at 8 bases. The CDR3 is made up of 14 amino acids. With V trimmed by 4 bases and J by 9 bases, 7 bases remained unmatched. CDR1 MGHRA and CDR2 YSYEKL come from the germline V gene. This CDR3 is CASSPDPGGWELFF. The CDR3 nucleotides are TGCGCCAGCAGCCCCGACCCGGGGGGGTGGGAGCTGTTTTTT.

With respect to this clone: A much larger clone lies a single base off, so this may be a read error. This chain connects TRBV11-1 to TRBJ2-3; the D is unclear. There are 12 residues in the CDR3. Germline V gene sequence: CDR1 SGHAT, CDR2 FQDESV (reference sequence). Trimming cost V 2 bases and J 4 bases, with 4 bases left between them. The CDR3 sequence is CASSLLADTQYF. The CDR3 DNA sequence: TGTGCCAGCAGCTTACTAGCAGATACGCAGTATTTT. Full variable domain (outside the CDR3, taken from reference TRBV11-1 and TRBJ2-3): EAEVAQSPRYKITEKSQAVAFWCDPISGHATLYWYRQILGQGPELLVQFQDESVVDDSQLPKDRFSAERLKGVDSTLKIQPAELGDSAMYLCASSLLADTQYFGPGTRLTVL.

The rearrangement links TRBV18 to TRBJ1-4, with TRBD1 matching over 7 bases. There are 15 residues in the CDR3. Germline CDR1 is KGHSH and CDR2 is LQKENI. V trimming: 0 bases; J trimming: 4 bases; junction bases outside the gene matches: 2. In DNA, the CDR3 is TGTGCCAGCTCACCACCGGGACAGAGTAATGAAAAACTGTTTTTT. Encoded protein: CASSPPGQSNEKLFF. The entire variable domain, with the rest obtained from reference TRBV18 and TRBJ1-4, is as follows: NAGVMQNPRHLVRRRGQEARLRCSPMKGHSHVYWYRQLPEEGLKFMVYLQKENIIDESGMPKERFSAEFPKEGPSILRIQQVVRGDSAAYFCASSPPGQSNEKLFFGSGTQLSVL.

The chain uses TRBV3-1 (or the pseudogene TRBV3-2) and TRBJ2-2; possibly TRBD1 for D (5 bases). CDR3 size: 14 residues. Germline V gene lookup returns CDR1 LGHDT and CDR2 YNNKEL (reference sequence). The V end lost 2 bases, the J end lost 5 bases, and 9 bases lay between the germline ends. CDR3 sequence (DNA): TGTGCCAGCAGCCAAATTGACAGAACCGGGGAGCTGTTTTTT. Encoded protein: CASSQIDRTGELFF.

The chain uses TRBV5-5 and TRBJ1-1, with D unresolved. Germline lookup yields CDR1 SGHKS and CDR2 YYEKEE (reference sequence). V was pared by 2 bases and J by 1 base, with 6 bases between. The CDR3 has 13 amino acids. The CDR3 DNA sequence: TGTGCCAGCAGCTTCATGTGGAACACTGAAGCTTTCTTT. This gives the protein CASSFMWNTEAFF.

V and J are TRBV18 and TRBJ2-5; D is unresolved. Trimming pared 6 bases from V and 5 bases from J, leaving 13 bases between. Per the germline V gene, CDR1 is KGHSH and CDR2 is LQKENI. This CDR3 has 13 residues. The CDR3 sequence: CASSPGLGETQYF. The CDR3 region has the DNA TGTGCCAGCTCCCCCGGGTTAGGGGAGACCCAGTACTTC.

The chain carries TRBV5-1 and TRBJ2-1; no definite D call. The CDR3 covers 13 residues. Germline CDR1 is SGHRS and CDR2 is YFSETQ. V was cut by 1 base and J by 8 bases, with 10 bases left in between. The CDR3 nucleotides read TGCGCCAGCAGCTTGCAGGAAGGGCATGAGCAGTTCTTC. Translating it yields CASSLQEGHEQFF.

This clone has at least ten counts. The gene calls are TRBV10-2 and TRBJ2-1; D not resolved. The germline V gene encodes CDR1 WSHSY and CDR2 SAAADI. This CDR3 contains 13 residues. V lost 10 bases to trimming and J lost 8 bases, with 18 bases between them. The CDR3 is CATSLVGSDEQFF. CDR3 nucleotide sequence: TGCGCCACTTCATTAGTGGGGTCGGATGAGCAGTTCTTC.

The gene calls are TRBV28 and TRBJ2-5; 9 bases fit TRBD1. CDR1 is MDHEN and CDR2 is SYDVKM in the germline V gene. V lost 4 bases, J lost 2 bases, and 5 bases stayed unmatched. The CDR3 contains 15 residues. The CDR3 DNA reads TGTGCCAGCAGTTGGACAGGGGTCGGGCAAGAGACCCAGTACTTC. Protein product: CASSWTGVGQETQYF.

CDR3 nucleotides: TGTGCCAGCAAGCTAGCGGGAAATGGGTATGAGCAGTTCTTC. Its protein is CASKLAGNGYEQFF. The chain links TRBV2 to TRBJ2-1; 9 bases align to TRBD2. Losses at the gene ends were 7 bases for V and 8 bases for J; bases not matched to a gene: 9. This CDR3 spans 14 amino acids. Germline V CDR1 and CDR2: SNHLY, FYNNEI. The variable domain in full, with the rest retrieved from reference TRBV2 and TRBJ2-1, is EPEVTQTPSHQVTQMGQEVILRCVPISNHLYFYWYRQILGQKVEFLVSFYNNEISEKSEIFDDQFSVERPDGSNFTLKIRSTKLEDSAMYFCASKLAGNGYEQFFGPGTRLTVL.

The chain uses TRBV27 and TRBJ2-3, with D possibly being TRBD1 or TRBD2 (5 bases each). This CDR3 is built from 14 residues. Looked up from germline, CDR1 is MNHEY and CDR2 is SMNVEV (reference sequence). Trimming left V 1 base short and J 3 bases short, with 8 bases between. The CDR3 region has the DNA TGTGCCAGCAGTTTATACGGGACGACAGATACGCAGTATTTT. Translation gives CASSLYGTTDTQYF.

V usage is TRBV12-3 or TRBV12-4 and J usage is TRBJ2-1; D is undetermined. The CDR3 spans 12 residues. The germline V and J ends were trimmed by 6 bases and 8 bases, with 11 bases remaining between them. The CDR3 spells CASRVSTDEQFF. CDR3 DNA: TGTGCCAGCAGGGTTAGCACCGATGAGCAGTTCTTC.

The chain employs TRBV7-6 and TRBJ1-4, with 10 nucleotides matching TRBD1. With 5 bases clipped from V and 7 bases from J, the junction kept 7 bases outside the gene matches. This CDR3 comprises 15 residues. The germline CDR1 and CDR2 sequences are SGHVS and FNYEAQ. CDR3 in DNA: TGTGCCAGCAGCCCGGGGACAGGGGCGGTTGAAAAACTGTTTTTT. Protein sequence: CASSPGTGAVEKLFF.

The V call is TRBV5-1, the J call TRBJ1-2; weak D call: TRBD1 (5 bases). V lost 0 bases, J lost 3 bases, and 9 bases lay in between. The CDR3 spans 14 residues. Germline CDR1 is SGHRS and CDR2 is YFSETQ. CDR3 loop: CASSLVGDDYGYTF. CDR3 sequence (DNA): TGCGCCAGCAGCTTGGTGGGGGACGACTATGGCTACACCTTC.

This clone turned up a few times. The V gene is TRBV5-5, the J gene TRBJ1-2, with unresolved D. V dropped 3 bases and J dropped 4 bases, with 13 bases sitting between them. The germline V gene has CDR1 SGHKS and CDR2 YYEKEE (reference sequence). The CDR3 loop spans 14 amino acids. The CDR3 bases are TGTGCCAGCAGCTCCTCTTGGGGATCCTATGGCTACACCTTC. This gives the protein CASSSSWGSYGYTF.

V is TRBV3-1 (or the pseudogene TRBV3-2) and J is TRBJ2-7; possibly TRBD1 for D (6 bases). The CDR3 consists of 14 residues. CDR1 is LGHDT and CDR2 is YNNKEL in the germline V gene (reference sequence). V lost 4 bases, J lost 2 bases, and 12 bases lay in between. CDR3 coding DNA: TGTGCCAGCAGCCCTATACAGGGCGCCTACGAGCAGTACTTC. Translated, it gives CASSPIQGAYEQYF.